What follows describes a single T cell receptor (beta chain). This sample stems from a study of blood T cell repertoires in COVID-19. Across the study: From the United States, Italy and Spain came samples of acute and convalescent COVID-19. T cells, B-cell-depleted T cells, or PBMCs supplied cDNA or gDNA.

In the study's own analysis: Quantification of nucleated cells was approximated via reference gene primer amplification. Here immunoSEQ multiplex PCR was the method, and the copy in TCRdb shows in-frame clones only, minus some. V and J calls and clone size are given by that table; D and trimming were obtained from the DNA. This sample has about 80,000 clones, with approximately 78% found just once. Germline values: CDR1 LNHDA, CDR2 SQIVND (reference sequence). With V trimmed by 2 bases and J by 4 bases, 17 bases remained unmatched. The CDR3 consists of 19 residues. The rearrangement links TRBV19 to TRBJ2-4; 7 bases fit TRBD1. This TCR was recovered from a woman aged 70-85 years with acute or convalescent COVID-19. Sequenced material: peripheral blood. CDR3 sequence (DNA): TGTGCCAGTAGTATACAGGGTCACAGGGGCTCCCCTACTAAAAACATTCAGTACTTC. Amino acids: CASSIQGHRGSPTKNIQYF.